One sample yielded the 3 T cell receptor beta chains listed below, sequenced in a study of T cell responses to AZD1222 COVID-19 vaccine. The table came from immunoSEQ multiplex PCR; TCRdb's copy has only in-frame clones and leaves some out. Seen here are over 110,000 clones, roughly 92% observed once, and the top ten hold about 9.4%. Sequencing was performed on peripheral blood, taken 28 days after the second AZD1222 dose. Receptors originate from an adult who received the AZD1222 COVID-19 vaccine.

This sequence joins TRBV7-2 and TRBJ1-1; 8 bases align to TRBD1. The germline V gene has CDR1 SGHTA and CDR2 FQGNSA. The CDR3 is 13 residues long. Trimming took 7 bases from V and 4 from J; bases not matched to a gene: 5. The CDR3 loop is CASKQGVGTEAFF. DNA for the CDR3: TGTGCCAGCAAACAGGGGGTAGGCACTGAAGCTTTCTTT.

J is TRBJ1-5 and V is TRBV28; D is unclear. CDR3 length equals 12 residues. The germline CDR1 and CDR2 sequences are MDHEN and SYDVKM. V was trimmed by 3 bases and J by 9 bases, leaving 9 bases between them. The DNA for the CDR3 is TGTGCCAGCAGTTTCTTCCAGAGGCCCCAGCATTTT. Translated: CASSFFQRPQHF.

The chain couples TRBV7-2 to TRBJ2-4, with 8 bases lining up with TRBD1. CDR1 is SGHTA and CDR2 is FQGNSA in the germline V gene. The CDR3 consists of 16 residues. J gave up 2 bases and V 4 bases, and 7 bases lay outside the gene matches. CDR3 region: CASSSGQGGTKNIQYF. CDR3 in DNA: TGTGCCAGCAGCTCAGGACAGGGTGGGACCAAAAACATTCAGTACTTC.